A selection of T cell receptor beta chains follows, all from one sample in a study of Ad26.COV2.S vaccination and SARS-CoV-2 variants. Generated by immunoSEQ multiplex PCR, the TCRdb table keeps only in-frame clones and is missing some. The data hold a few hundred thousand clones, with 83% observed a single time. The sample here was peripheral blood, taken in a trial of Ad26.COV2.S vaccine versus placebo. Receptors originate from a person aged 18 to 59 who received the Ad26.COV2.S COVID-19 vaccine or a placebo. Both conserved end residues are part of each CDR3. Each record gives: clone size, D gene, J gene, V gene, CDR3 protein, CDR3 DNA. A D gene is named only where the DNA matches it firmly. Clone size is shown for a subset of rows, as once, few, many or a class of expanded clone.

.	TRBD2	TRBJ2-1	TRBV5-1	CASSLASGGRGEQFF	TGCGCCAGCAGCTTGGCCAGCGGGGGGAGGGGTGAGCAGTTCTTC
.	.	TRBJ1-2	TRBV27	CASSTISRGAGYGYTF	TGTGCCAGCAGTACCATCTCCAGGGGCGCAGGCTATGGCTACACCTTC
.	.	TRBJ1-4	TRBV6-1	CASSDGGATNEKLFF	TGTGCCAGCAGTGACGGGGGAGCGACTAATGAAAAACTGTTTTTT
.	TRBD2	TRBJ2-7	TRBV5-1	CASRSLADSYEQYF	TGCGCCAGCAGATCCCTAGCGGACTCCTACGAGCAGTACTTC
.	.	TRBJ2-1	TRBV11-3	CASKEDGSYNEQFF	TGTGCCAGCAAGGAGGACGGGTCCTACAATGAGCAGTTCTTC
.	.	TRBJ1-1	TRBV6-2/TRBV6-3	CASSYSSNTEAFF	TGTGCCAGCAGTTACTCGTCAAACACTGAAGCTTTCTTT
.	TRBD2	TRBJ2-5	TRBV5-1	CASSLGLAQETQYF	TGCGCCAGCAGCTTGGGACTAGCGCAAGAGACCCAGTACTTC
.	TRBD2	TRBJ2-1	TRBV7-9	CASSLGGGRREQFF	TGTGCCAGCAGCTTAGGGGGCGGGAGACGTGAGCAGTTCTTC
.	.	TRBJ2-2	TRBV7-8	CASSFPHTGELFF	TGTGCCAGCAGCTTTCCTCACACCGGGGAGCTGTTTTTT
.	.	TRBJ1-2	TRBV12-3/TRBV12-4	CASSLQGSPTF	TGTGCCAGCAGTTTACAGGGCTCTCCTACCTTC
once	.	TRBJ2-2	TRBV27	CASSYSGNTGELFF	TGTGCCAGCAGTTATAGCGGTAACACCGGGGAGCTGTTTTTT
.	.	TRBJ1-2	TRBV5-1	CASNPTGLPSAYGYTF	TGCGCCAGCAACCCAACAGGGCTCCCTTCGGCCTATGGCTACACCTTC
.	.	TRBJ1-5	TRBV7-9	CASSSTGMGLGNQPQHF	TGTGCCAGCAGCTCTACAGGGATGGGGTTGGGGAATCAGCCCCAGCATTTT
.	TRBD1	TRBJ2-3	TRBV9	CASSVARDRYTDTQYF	TGTGCCAGCAGCGTAGCTCGGGACAGGTACACAGATACGCAGTATTTT
.	.	TRBJ1-2	TRBV5-5	CASNFNADGYTF	TGTGCCAGCAATTTTAATGCGGATGGCTACACCTTC
.	.	TRBJ2-3	TRBV11-2	CASSLSGTQYF	TGTGCCAGCAGCTTGAGCGGTACGCAGTATTTT
.	TRBD1	TRBJ1-2	TRBV12-3/TRBV12-4	CASRTGGGYTF	TGTGCCAGCAGAACAGGGGGTGGCTACACCTTC
.	.	TRBJ2-1	TRBV2	CASIPGPGRKGGAVEQFF	TGTGCCAGCATCCCCGGTCCCGGGAGAAAAGGGGGGGCGGTTGAGCAGTTCTTC
.	.	TRBJ2-5	TRBV5-1	CASSSGEGSETQYF	TGCGCCAGCAGCTCGGGAGAAGGGAGTGAGACCCAGTACTTC
.	TRBD2	TRBJ2-3	TRBV7-2	CASSQEIAGGGNTQYF	TGTGCCAGCAGCCAAGAGATAGCGGGGGGTGGAAATACGCAGTATTTT
.	TRBD1	TRBJ1-5	TRBV19	CASSIGQGGNQPQHF	TGTGCCAGTAGTATAGGACAGGGAGGCAATCAGCCCCAGCATTTT
.	.	TRBJ2-1	TRBV18	CASSPSGGDDNEQFF	TGTGCCAGCTCACCATCGGGGGGCGACGACAATGAGCAGTTCTTC
.	.	TRBJ1-4	TRBV5-5	CASSLGPLNEKLFF	TGTGCCAGCAGCTTGGGTCCCCTTAATGAAAAACTGTTTTTT
many	TRBD2	TRBJ2-3	TRBV18	CASSPASGATDTQYF	TGTGCCAGCTCACCAGCTAGCGGGGCCACAGATACGCAGTATTTT
.	.	TRBJ2-3	TRBV25-1	CASSELFGVESTDTQYF	TGTGCCAGCAGTGAATTATTTGGGGTTGAAAGCACAGATACGCAGTATTTT
.	.	TRBJ1-2	TRBV29-1	CSVVGGWVGGYTF	TGCAGCGTTGTGGGGGGCTGGGTTGGAGGCTACACCTTC
.	.	TRBJ1-4	TRBV7-9	CASSRNEKLFF	TGTGCCAGCAGCCGTAATGAAAAACTGTTTTTT
.	TRBD1	TRBJ1-2	TRBV7-9	CASSSQGLDGYTF	TGTGCCAGCAGCTCACAGGGGTTGGATGGCTACACCTTC
.	.	TRBJ1-4	TRBV19	CASRSHGRVPEELFF	TGTGCCAGTAGATCCCACGGACGGGTACCCGAGGAACTGTTTTTT
.	TRBD1	TRBJ1-5	TRBV18	CASSPQGANQPQHF	TGTGCCAGCTCACCACAGGGGGCGAATCAGCCCCAGCATTTT
.	TRBD2	TRBJ2-7	TRBV7-9	CASSPSSGGLSEQYF	TGTGCCAGCAGTCCCTCTAGCGGGGGGTTATCCGAGCAGTACTTC
.	TRBD1	TRBJ1-1	TRBV7-2	CASSTRTGRTEAFF	TGTGCCAGCAGCACCCGGACAGGGCGGACTGAAGCTTTCTTT